This T cell receptor (beta chain) comes out of a study of blood T cell repertoires in COVID-19. Study information: COVID-19 samples, acute and convalescent, were from the United States, Italy and Spain.

In the authors' workflow: The authors estimated nucleated cell counts from reference gene primer amplification. The protocol was immunoSEQ multiplex PCR, while the TCRdb copy is restricted to in-frame clones and leaves out a portion. V, J and clone size reflect that table, while D and trimming were determined from the DNA. The sample has some 100,000 clones; approximately 90% are singletons. The source of this sequence is a man in his 60s with acute or convalescent COVID-19. The specimen sequenced was peripheral blood.

The CDR3 region is CATSRRLGDYNEQFF. The CDR3 DNA follows: TGTGCCACCAGCAGGAGGCTCGGAGACTACAATGAGCAGTTCTTC. V gene TRBV15 combines with J gene TRBJ2-1; D gene uncertain. This CDR3 comprises 15 residues. Trimming took 3 bases from V and 3 from J, leaving 12 bases between them. CDR1 is LNHNV and CDR2 is YYDKDF in the germline V gene (reference sequence).